A single sample is the source of the 9 T cell receptor beta chains below, sequenced in a study of T-cell memory formation after mild COVID-19. TCRdb analysed the 5' RACE reads with MiXCR anew, one entry per CDR3 protein. The data contain 140,000 or so distinct CDR3 sequences, about 5.7% of them seen just once; the ten biggest clones take up 2% to 2.5%. Sequences were obtained from PBMCs or a T cell subset sorted from them (not recorded which). The receptors come from an adult woman who had mild COVID-19 (a few samples of this study predate the infection). Cell type and time point are not known.

Comment on this clonotype: At one end, the junction sequence differs from germline, possibly due to a read error. The chain has TRBV7-7 and TRBJ2-1, with TRBD2 identical over 7 bases. Germline V CDR1 and CDR2: SSHAT, FNYEAQ (reference sequence). The CDR3 has 19 residues. The CDR3 DNA reads as TGTGCTAGCAGCTACGATAATCCTCTACCTAGCGGACTACACAATGAGCAGTTCTTC. It specifies CASSYDNPLPSGLHNEQFF.

This clonotype was recorded many times. This chain links TRBV5-1 with TRBJ2-7; TRBD1 aligns across 10 bases. V lost 4 bases to trimming and J lost 6 bases; unmatched junction nucleotides: 7. From germline, CDR1 is SGHRS and CDR2 YFSETQ. The length of the CDR3 is 14 residues. The CDR3 spells CASSQGTGAGEQYF. CDR3 coding DNA: TGCGCCAGCAGCCAAGGGACAGGGGCAGGCGAGCAGTACTTC.

This clonotype was observed many times. This chain links TRBV10-3 with TRBJ2-7; TRBD1 matches at 10 bases. Germline-derived CDR1 and CDR2 are ENHRY and SYGVKD. The CDR3 loop spans 14 amino acids. Trimming at V came to 8 bases and at J to 6 bases, leaving 10 bases not matched to a gene. CDR3 region: CAILRGQGFSEQYF. The DNA of the CDR3 is TGTGCCATCCTTCGGGGACAGGGGTTTTCCGAGCAGTACTTC.

This clonotype was observed at least ten times. The chain is built from TRBV18 and TRBJ2-7, with unresolved D. The CDR3 totals 13 residues. Trimming left V 3 bases short and J 4 bases short, with 10 bases between. CDR1 and CDR2 from the germline V gene are KGHSH and LQKENI. This CDR3 reads CASSPLDIYEQYF. In DNA form, the CDR3 reads TGTGCCAGCTCACCCCTCGACATTTACGAGCAGTACTTC.

There are many counts of this clonotype. J is TRBJ2-3 and V is TRBV7-9; TRBD2 matches at 7 bases. Per the germline V gene, CDR1 is SEHNR and CDR2 is FQNEAQ (reference sequence). Losses at the gene ends were 5 bases for V and 5 bases for J; bases not matched to a gene: 7. This CDR3 has 14 residues. The chain's CDR3 is CASSPLAGVDTQYF. In DNA form, the CDR3 reads TGTGCCAGCAGCCCCTTGGCGGGGGTAGATACGCAGTATTTT.

This clonotype was detected only a few times. CDR3 in amino acids: CASSQARRSRGNTGELFF. For the CDR3, the DNA is TGTGCCAGCAGCCAAGCCCGGAGGAGCAGGGGGAACACCGGGGAGCTGTTTTTT. V is TRBV3-1 and J is TRBJ2-2, with TRBD1 as a possible D gene (6 bases). The CDR3 is 18 residues long. Germline V gives CDR1 LGHDT, CDR2 YNNKEL (reference sequence). Trimming removed 1 base at V and 1 base at J, with 16 bases between.

This clonotype turned up a few times. The chain employs TRBV3-1 and TRBJ1-1; D not certain. Trimming stripped 1 base from V and 2 bases from J, with 8 bases between. Germline loops: CDR1 LGHDT, CDR2 YNNKEL (reference sequence). The CDR3 contains 14 residues. The CDR3 sequence is CASSQVGGNTEAFF. CDR3 DNA sequence: TGTGCCAGCAGCCAAGTGGGCGGAAACACTGAAGCTTTCTTT.

The rearrangement uses TRBV7-2 and TRBJ2-3; TRBD1 matches at 9 bases. Per the germline V gene, CDR1 is SGHTA and CDR2 is FQGNSA. The length of the CDR3 is 16 residues. V shed 2 bases, J shed 4 bases, and the junction held 7 bases outside the gene matches. The CDR3 is CASSLLGQGFADTQYF. The CDR3 nucleotides are TGTGCCAGCAGCTTATTGGGACAGGGTTTCGCAGATACGCAGTATTTT.

This clonotype has ten or more counts. The chain couples TRBV5-1 to TRBJ2-3; either TRBD1 or TRBD2 may fit D (6 bases each). The length of the CDR3 is 18 residues. The ends were cut back, 2 bases at V and 0 bases at J, with 19 bases in the middle. The germline V gene encodes CDR1 SGHRS and CDR2 YFSETQ. The CDR3 nucleotides are TGCGCCAGCAGCTTCAATCCGTGGGGGGCCGCAAGCACAGATACGCAGTATTTT. Translation gives CASSFNPWGAASTDTQYF.